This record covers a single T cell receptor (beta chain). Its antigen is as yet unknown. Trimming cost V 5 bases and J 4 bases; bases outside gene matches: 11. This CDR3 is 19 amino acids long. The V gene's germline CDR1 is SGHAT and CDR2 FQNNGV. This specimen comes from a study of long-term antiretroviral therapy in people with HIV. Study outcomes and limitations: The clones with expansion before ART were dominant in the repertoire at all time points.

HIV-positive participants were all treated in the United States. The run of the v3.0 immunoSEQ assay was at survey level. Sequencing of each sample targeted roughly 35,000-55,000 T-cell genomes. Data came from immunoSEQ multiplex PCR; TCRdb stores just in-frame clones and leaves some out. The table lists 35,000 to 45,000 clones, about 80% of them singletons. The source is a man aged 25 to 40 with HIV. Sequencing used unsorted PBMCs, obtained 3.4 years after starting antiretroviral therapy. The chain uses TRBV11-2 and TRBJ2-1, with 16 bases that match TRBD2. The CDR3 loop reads CASSGAGTSGRGGYNEQFF. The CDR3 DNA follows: TGTGCCAGCAGCGGAGCCGGGACTAGCGGGAGGGGTGGGTACAATGAGCAGTTCTTC.